One sample yielded the 3 T cell receptor beta chains listed below, sequenced in a study of blood T cell repertoires in COVID-19. TCRdb keeps only in-frame clones here, not all; method: immunoSEQ multiplex PCR. The data show 390,000 or so clones, 87% seen once. The sequenced sample was peripheral blood. These receptors were obtained from a woman aged 25 to 39 with COVID-19, enrolled during active disease.

This clone appeared a single time. The chain has TRBV7-8 and TRBJ1-3; 7 bases agree with TRBD1. The length of the CDR3 is 14 residues. CDR1 is SGHVS, CDR2 FQNEAQ, per germline. Trimming at V came to 7 bases and at J to 1 base, leaving 4 bases not matched to a gene. The CDR3 DNA reads as TGTGCCAGCACCCAGACAGGGTCTGGAAACACCATATATTTT. Its translation: CASTQTGSGNTIYF.

V is TRBV11-2 and J is TRBJ2-1, with D perhaps matching TRBD2 (5 bases). CDR3 length: 15 amino acids. CDR1 SGHAT and CDR2 FQNNGV come from the germline V gene. Trimming removed 0 bases from V and 8 bases from J, with 14 bases in between. CDR3 in DNA: TGTGCCAGCAGCTTAGACAGAGGAGGTGGCGATGAGCAGTTCTTC. This encodes CASSLDRGGGDEQFF.

The chain couples TRBV6-2 or TRBV6-3 to TRBJ2-1, with a possible D match to TRBD2 (6 bases). There are 16 residues in the CDR3. The germline CDR1 and CDR2 sequences are MNHEY and SVGEGT. Trimming left V 0 bases short and J 7 bases short, with 16 bases between. CDR3 protein: CASSYSWAAGGNEQFF. As DNA, the CDR3 is TGTGCCAGCAGTTACTCCTGGGCAGCTGGGGGGAATGAGCAGTTCTTC.